One sample yielded the 18 T cell receptor beta chains listed below, sequenced in a study of response to subunit inactivated influenza vaccine. From the RT-PCR reads, TCRdb called clonotypes with MiXCR, one entry per CDR3 protein. The data hold under 200,000 distinct CDR3 sequences, with about 11% observed a single time. Sample: non-naive T cells sorted from PBMCs, taken more than 35 days after vaccination. The receptor source for this set is a man between 50 and 59 years old who received an inactivated influenza vaccine.

This clonotype was counted between two and nine times. Here the CDR3 reads CASSQTSGGTYNEQFF. For the CDR3, the DNA is TGCGCCAGCAGCCAAACTAGCGGGGGAACCTACAATGAGCAGTTCTTC. This chain uses TRBV4-3 with TRBJ2-1, with 11 bases matching TRBD2. From germline, CDR1 is LGHNA and CDR2 YSLEER. The CDR3 is made up of 16 amino acids. V lost 2 bases and J lost 2; bases outside the gene matches: 2.

This chain connects TRBV7-9 to TRBJ2-1; 10 bases match TRBD2. V dropped 1 base and J dropped 4; count of bases not matched to a gene: 7. CDR1 and CDR2 from the germline V gene are SEHNR and FQNEAQ (reference sequence). This CDR3 region has 17 residues. The CDR3 DNA is TGTGCCAGCAGCTTAGGGGTCGGACTAGCGGAATACAATGAGCAGTTCTTC. The encoded protein is CASSLGVGLAEYNEQFF.

At least ten counts were recorded for this clonotype. The chain joins TRBV20-1 to TRBJ1-5; unclear D gene. Trimming removed 1 base at V and 1 base at J, with 8 bases between. The CDR3 covers 14 residues. Germline CDR1 is DFQATT and CDR2 is SNEGSKA (reference sequence). CDR3 amino acids: CSARGSRSNQPQHF. CDR3 coding DNA: TGCAGTGCTAGAGGAAGCAGGAGCAATCAGCCCCAGCATTTT.

This clonotype was detected many times. The J gene is TRBJ2-1, the V gene TRBV11-2; D unresolved. The germline CDR1 and CDR2 sequences are SGHAT and FQNNGV. Trimming pared 5 bases from V and 4 bases from J, leaving 12 bases between. The CDR3 has 14 residues. The CDR3 spells CASSQWTAYNEQFF. CDR3 bases: TGTGCCAGCAGCCAGTGGACGGCGTACAATGAGCAGTTCTTC.

This clonotype was found many times. The J gene is TRBJ2-3, the V gene TRBV6-5, with D perhaps matching TRBD1 (6 bases). Trimming pared 4 bases from V and 5 bases from J, leaving 19 bases between. The CDR3 length is 16 residues. Germline values: CDR1 MNHEY, CDR2 SVGAGI. The CDR3 loop is CASSSAQTPRGDTQYF. Written as DNA, the CDR3 is TGTGCCAGCAGTTCAGCCCAGACGCCCAGGGGAGATACGCAGTATTTT.

The rearrangement links TRBV6-5 to TRBJ2-7; D might be TRBD1 (5 bases). The ends were cut back, 0 bases at V and 7 bases at J, with 10 bases in the middle. CDR3 length: 13 amino acids. In germline, CDR1 is MNHEY, CDR2 SVGAGI. The CDR3 reads CASSYSQEGEQYF. The CDR3 DNA is TGTGCCAGCAGTTACTCACAGGAAGGGGAGCAGTACTTC.

This clonotype was seen more than once but under ten times. The chain recombines TRBV7-2 with TRBJ2-3; possible D gene TRBD1, 6 bases. Per the germline V gene, CDR1 is SGHTA and CDR2 is FQGNSA. CDR3 length: 16 amino acids. Deletions cut 5 bases from V and 0 bases from J, with 15 bases between. CDR3 nucleotide sequence: TGTGCCAGCAGCCCCTGGACAGTCCGTAGCACAGATACGCAGTATTTT. The encoded protein is CASSPWTVRSTDTQYF.

The gene calls are TRBV28 and TRBJ1-5; no clear D gene. The CDR3 loop spans 15 amino acids. Germline values: CDR1 MDHEN, CDR2 SYDVKM. V lost 7 bases and J lost 5, with 18 bases in between. The CDR3 region is CASTLGRARDQPQHF. The CDR3 DNA is TGTGCCAGCACCTTGGGGAGGGCCCGCGATCAGCCCCAGCATTTT.

The V and J genes are TRBV5-8 and TRBJ2-5; perhaps TRBD2 as D (6 bases). V was shortened by 3 bases and J by 3 bases, with 9 bases between the two germline ends. The CDR3 spans 13 residues. Looked up from germline, CDR1 is SGHTS and CDR2 is YDEGEE. The CDR3 DNA reads TGTGCCAGCAGCTCGGGGGTAAAAGAGACCCAGTACTTC. Encoded protein: CASSSGVKETQYF. Looking up the rest from reference TRBV5-8 and TRBJ2-5 gives the full variable domain: EAGVTQSPTHLIKTRGQQATLRCSPISGHTSVYWYQQALGLGLQFLLWYDEGEERNRGNFPPRFSGRQFPNYSSELNVNALELEDSALYLCASSSGVKETQYFGPGTRLLVL.

This clonotype was detected only a few times. The CDR3 loop reads CASSARDANTEAFF. CDR3 in DNA: TGTGCCAGCAGCGCCCGGGACGCGAACACTGAAGCTTTCTTT. The chain uses TRBV7-9 and TRBJ1-1, with a possible D match to TRBD1 (5 bases). The CDR3 has 14 amino acids. Germline assignment: CDR1 SEHNR and CDR2 FQNEAQ (reference sequence). The V end lost 5 bases, the J end lost 1 base, and 11 bases lay between the germline ends.

The chain combines TRBV2 with TRBJ2-5, with 10 bases lining up with TRBD1. The CDR3 is 15 amino acids. V was clipped by 8 bases and J by 2 bases; unmatched bases: 8. Looked up from germline, CDR1 is SNHLY and CDR2 is FYNNEI. CDR3 residues: CASGGQGQRQETQYF. In DNA, the CDR3 is TGTGCCAGCGGGGGACAGGGGCAGAGGCAAGAGACCCAGTACTTC.

This clonotype turned up a few times. The chain couples TRBV3-1 to TRBJ2-3; 7 bases agree with TRBD2. Germline V lookup: CDR1 LGHDT, CDR2 YNNKEL (reference sequence). The J segment lost 2 bases and the V segment lost 1 base, leaving 6 bases of the junction unmatched. The CDR3 spans 16 residues. CDR3 coding DNA: TGTGCCAGCAGCCAAGTCTACGGGGGGAACACAGATACGCAGTATTTT. Translating it yields CASSQVYGGNTDTQYF.

To note about this clonotype: One end of the junction is discordant with germline, which a read error may explain. This chain links TRBV7-9 with TRBJ2-1; D is undetermined. The CDR3 length is 16 residues. Looked up from germline, CDR1 is SEHNR and CDR2 is FQNEAQ (reference sequence). CDR3 in amino acids: CASSPLPWEGINEQFF. For the CDR3, the DNA is TGTGCCAGCAGCCCCCTCCCGTGGGAAGGGATCAATGAACAGTTCTTC.

The chain links TRBV15 to TRBJ2-3; 8 bases are a match to TRBD1. CDR1 and CDR2 from the germline V gene are LNHNV and YYDKDF (reference sequence). The CDR3 runs 17 residues. After removal of 1 base from V and 7 bases from J, the junction contained 13 bases not matched to a gene. CDR3 residues: CATSRGRQGAFGNTQYF. The CDR3 DNA reads as TGTGCCACCAGCAGAGGACGGCAGGGGGCTTTTGGGAATACGCAGTATTTT.

In regard to this clonotype: A read error may produce the germline difference seen at one junction end. The chain is built from TRBV7-9 and TRBJ2-7, with D unresolved. The CDR3 loop spans 13 amino acids. CDR1 SEHNR and CDR2 FQNEAQ come from the germline V gene (reference sequence). The CDR3, as DNA: TGTGCCAGCAGCTTAGCGGGCGGTTACGAGCAGTGCTTC. It codes for CASSLAGGYEQCF.

This clonotype was detected ten times or more. The J gene is TRBJ2-1, the V gene TRBV7-9; maybe TRBD2 (6 bases). The CDR3 has 14 amino acids. The V end was cut by 5 bases, the J end by 10 bases, with 18 bases between. From germline, CDR1 is SEHNR and CDR2 FQNEAQ (reference sequence). The CDR3 DNA reads TGTGCCAGCAGCCACGGGCGGGACTTCGGAGAGCAGTTCTTC. It encodes CASSHGRDFGEQFF. Supplemented by reference TRBV7-9 and TRBJ2-1, the full variable domain reads DTGVSQNPRHKITKRGQNVTFRCDPISEHNRLYWYRQTLGQGPEFLTYFQNEAQLEKSRLLSDRFSAERPKGSFSTLEIQRTEQGDSAMYLCASSHGRDFGEQFFGPGTRLTVL.

This clonotype was detected a few times. The V gene is TRBV6-5, the J gene TRBJ2-5; 10 bases are a match to TRBD2. After removal of 4 bases from V and 5 bases from J, the junction contained 10 bases not matched to a gene. The CDR3 length is 16 residues. Germline V lookup: CDR1 MNHEY, CDR2 SVGAGI. This CDR3 reads CASSSVRGLALETQYF. The CDR3 DNA sequence: TGTGCCAGCAGTTCAGTTCGGGGACTAGCGTTGGAGACCCAGTACTTC.

This clonotype has just a few counts. The chain carries TRBV20-1 and TRBJ1-2, with 7 bases lining up with TRBD1. V was clipped by 3 bases and J by 6 bases; unmatched bases: 10. The CDR3 length is 14 residues. Germline V lookup: CDR1 DFQATT, CDR2 SNEGSKA (reference sequence). CDR3: CSASENRGAHGYTF. DNA of the CDR3: TGCAGTGCTAGTGAAAACAGGGGCGCCCATGGCTACACCTTC.